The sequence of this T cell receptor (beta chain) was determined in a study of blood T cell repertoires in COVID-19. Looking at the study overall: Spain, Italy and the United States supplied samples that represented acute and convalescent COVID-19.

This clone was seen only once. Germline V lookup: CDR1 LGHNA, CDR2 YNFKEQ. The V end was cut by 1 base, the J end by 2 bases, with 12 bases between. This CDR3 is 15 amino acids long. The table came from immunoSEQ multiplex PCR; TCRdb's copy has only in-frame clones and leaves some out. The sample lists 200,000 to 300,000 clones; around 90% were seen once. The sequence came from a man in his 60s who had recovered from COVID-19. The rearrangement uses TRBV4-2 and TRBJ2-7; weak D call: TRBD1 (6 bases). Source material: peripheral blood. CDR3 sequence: CASSQGTGTPYEQYF. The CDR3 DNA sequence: TGTGCCAGCAGCCAAGGGACCGGGACACCCTACGAGCAGTACTTC.